This section outlines one T cell receptor (beta chain) sequence together with its context. Its antigen is still unknown. Each TRB cDNA library was prepared by 5' RACE (with UMI labels). From its re-call of the 5' RACE reads, TCRdb lists each CDR3 protein once, without DNA. This listing includes tens of thousands of distinct CDR3 sequences. The record originates from a study of CXCR3-negative and CXCR3-positive naive CD8 T cells. Study background: Sequencing yielded 120 million to 150 million TRB reads, roughly 1.5 +/- 0.3 million per library.

Germline CDR1 reads SGHVS; CDR2 reads FQNEAQ. The CDR3 contains 15 residues. Study observations and caveats: Naive CXCR3-negative and CXCR3-positive cells had similar TRBV-TRBJ usage; memory differed. Diversity was high in both naive subsets and much lower in memory cells. The authors found comparable surface CD5 between naive subsets and inferred TCR strength from TRB CDR3 properties.

The chain couples TRBV7-8 to TRBJ1-4; TCRdb designates TRBD1, a call that cannot be tested without DNA. The specimen sequenced was memory CD8+ T cells from blood. The TCR originated in a human donor in good health. Some clones in this sample may be carry-over from other donors' samples. The CDR3 reads CASSLVLGVGEKLFF.